These T cell receptor beta chains were read from a single sample in a study of blood T cells in healthy people across ages. TCRdb recomputed calls from the 5' RACE reads with MiXCR, one row per CDR3 protein. Of roughly 800,000 distinct CDR3 sequences listed, roughly 64% are singletons. Sequenced input: blood. Receptor source: a man aged 25-45 years in good health. The CDR3 runs from the conserved cysteine through the conserved F or W. A D gene is named only where the DNA matches it firmly. Only part of the rows carry a size: once, few, many, or a class if the clone is expanded.

j_call	clone_size	v_call	d_call	cdr3_aa	cdr3_nt
TRBJ2-2	.	TRBV9	TRBD2	CASSARLAENTGELFF	TGTGCCAGCAGCGCACGACTAGCGGAGAACACCGGGGAGCTGTTTTTT
TRBJ2-5	once	TRBV5-4	.	CASSLEPGEAEETQYF	TGTGCCAGCAGCTTGGAGCCCGGGGAGGCGGAAGAGACCCAGTACTTC
TRBJ2-1	.	TRBV6-2/TRBV6-3	TRBD2	CASSYGIAGEQFF	TGTGCCAGCAGTTACGGGATCGCGGGGGAACAGTTCTTC
TRBJ2-7	few	TRBV10-3	.	CAISPGGDYEQYF	TGTGCCATCTCCCCAGGGGGGGACTACGAGCAGTACTTC
TRBJ2-7	many	TRBV29-1	.	CSVLQQGRLSYEQYF	TGCAGCGTCCTACAACAGGGGAGGTTAAGCTACGAGCAGTACTTC
TRBJ2-7	.	TRBV5-1	TRBD2	CASSLVLAGEEQYF	TGCGCCAGCAGCTTGGTTCTAGCGGGAGAAGAGCAGTACTTC
TRBJ2-1	.	TRBV12-3/TRBV12-4	.	CASSLELPREQFF	TGTGCCAGCAGTTTAGAACTCCCGAGGGAGCAGTTCTTC
TRBJ1-1	few	TRBV20-1	.	CSAPDKNTEAFF	TGCAGTGCTCCCGACAAGAACACTGAAGCTTTCTTT
TRBJ1-2	once	TRBV5-4	TRBD1	CASSFDRANGYTF	TGTGCCAGCAGTTTTGACAGGGCGAATGGCTACACCTTC
TRBJ2-7	few	TRBV7-2	.	CASSFGGVGYEQYF	TGTGCCAGCAGCTTCGGGGGAGTAGGTTACGAGCAGTACTTC
TRBJ2-3	.	TRBV29-1	TRBD1	CSVEKGQGFRGADTQYF	TGCAGCGTTGAGAAGGGACAGGGTTTTCGAGGGGCAGATACGCAGTATTTT
TRBJ2-3	many	TRBV12-3/TRBV12-4	.	CASSVAVTDTQYF	TGTGCCAGCAGTGTTGCGGTCACAGATACGCAGTATTTT
TRBJ2-3	.	TRBV10-3	.	CATSGGASTDTQYF	TGTGCCACCTCAGGGGGGGCTAGCACAGATACGCAGTATTTT
TRBJ2-1	.	TRBV6-5	.	CASTRGDGGNEQFF	TGTGCCAGCACTAGGGGAGACGGAGGAAATGAGCAGTTCTTC
TRBJ2-7	few	TRBV28	.	CASMRLEGGEQYF	TGTGCCAGCATGCGTCTCGAGGGAGGCGAGCAGTACTTC
TRBJ2-1	.	TRBV29-1	TRBD2	CSVWTSYNEQFF	TGCAGCGTTTGGACTAGCTACAATGAGCAGTTCTTC
TRBJ1-5	.	TRBV5-1	.	CASSLGGIGSNQPQHF	TGCGCCAGCAGCTTGGGGGGGATTGGGAGCAATCAGCCCCAGCATTTT
TRBJ1-6	.	TRBV5-4	.	CASRNSDSNSPLHF	TGTGCCAGCAGAAACAGCGACTCCAATTCACCCCTCCACTTT
TRBJ2-7	.	TRBV7-2	.	CATSLGGGSGEQYF	TGTGCCACCAGCTTAGGCGGGGGCTCTGGAGAGCAGTACTTC
TRBJ2-5	few	TRBV29-1	.	CSVEGGYQETQYF	TGCAGCGTTGAAGGGGGGTACCAAGAGACCCAGTACTTC
TRBJ2-1	few	TRBV12-5	TRBD2	CASGLRLAGDSYNEQFF	TGTGCTAGTGGTTTGCGACTAGCGGGCGACTCCTACAATGAGCAGTTCTTC
TRBJ2-7	.	TRBV5-1	.	CASSQSPGSSYNEQYF	TGCGCCAGCAGCCAATCCCCGGGGAGCTCCTACAATGAGCAGTACTTC
TRBJ2-5	.	TRBV10-3	TRBD2	CAISEFPGGETQYF	TGTGCCATCAGTGAGTTTCCGGGAGGGGAGACCCAGTACTTC
TRBJ2-1	few	TRBV7-2	.	CASRHPHEQFF	TGTGCCAGCAGGCATCCCCATGAGCAGTTCTTC
TRBJ1-2	few	TRBV20-1	TRBD1	CSARDGGQEIIHGYTF	TGCAGTGCTAGAGATGGGGGACAGGAGATAATCCATGGCTACACCTTC
TRBJ1-2	.	TRBV7-9	.	CASSRRGGEHGYTF	TGTGCCAGCAGTCGTCGAGGGGGGGAACATGGCTACACCTTC
TRBJ2-7	few	TRBV5-6	.	CASSLGRAPNEQYF	TGTGCCAGCAGCTTGGGCCGGGCCCCCAACGAGCAGTACTTC
TRBJ1-1	.	TRBV20-1	.	CSAPDMTNTEAFF	TGCAGTGCCCCGGACATGACGAACACTGAAGCTTTCTTT
TRBJ2-1	.	TRBV15	TRBD2	CATRERERGYEQFF	TGTGCCACTCGGGAGCGGGAGCGAGGGTATGAGCAGTTCTTC
TRBJ2-3	.	TRBV6-6	.	CASSYLRVGTDTQYF	TGTGCCAGCAGTTATCTGAGGGTTGGCACAGATACGCAGTATTTT
TRBJ2-3	few	TRBV20-1	.	CSAAREFLGDTQYF	TGCAGTGCTGCCCGAGAATTCCTCGGAGATACGCAGTATTTT
TRBJ1-1	.	TRBV20-1	.	CSASPPNTEAFF	TGCAGTGCTAGCCCCCCGAACACTGAAGCTTTCTTT
TRBJ2-7	.	TRBV6-6	TRBD2	CASSRRTSDRHEQYF	TGTGCCAGCAGTAGACGGACTAGCGATCGACACGAGCAGTACTTC
TRBJ2-1	.	TRBV11-3	.	CASSLGGGTYAHEQFF	TGTGCCAGCAGCTTAGGAGGGGGGACCTACGCCCATGAGCAGTTCTTC
TRBJ1-4	.	TRBV7-6	.	CASSVGAGEKLFF	TGTGCCAGCAGCGTAGGGGCAGGTGAAAAACTGTTTTTT
TRBJ2-7	.	TRBV7-8	.	CASSLEFGDNAYKQYF	TGTGCCAGCAGCTTAGAGTTCGGGGACAACGCCTACAAGCAGTACTTC
TRBJ2-7	.	TRBV29-1	.	CSVVWVRGSYEQYF	TGCAGCGTAGTCTGGGTCAGGGGTTCTTACGAGCAGTACTTC
TRBJ1-5	.	TRBV6-1	TRBD1	CASRPDRAGDMSNQPQHF	TGTGCCAGCAGACCCGACAGGGCCGGGGATATGAGCAATCAGCCCCAGCATTTT
TRBJ2-7	.	TRBV29-1	TRBD2	CSVLGLAAPYEQYF	TGCAGCGTTTTGGGACTAGCGGCTCCCTACGAGCAGTACTTC
TRBJ1-2	.	TRBV7-9	.	CASSLAPRNYGYTF	TGTGCCAGCAGCTTAGCGCCTAGAAACTATGGCTACACCTTC
TRBJ1-2	.	TRBV21-1	.	CASSKVRAQGTNSNYGYTF	TGTGCCAGCAGCAAAGTACGGGCACAGGGGACTAATTCTAACTATGGCTACACCTTC
TRBJ2-2	.	TRBV6-5	TRBD1	CASSYRQGSANTGELFF	TGTGCCAGCAGTTACAGACAGGGTTCGGCGAACACCGGGGAGCTGTTTTTT
TRBJ2-3	.	TRBV7-2	.	CASRASFTDTQYF	TGTGCCAGCAGGGCGTCTTTCACAGATACGCAGTATTTT
TRBJ2-5	.	TRBV6-5	.	CASSSGEAQNEQYF	TGTGCCAGCAGTTCGGGGGAGGCCCAAAATGAGCAGTACTTC
TRBJ1-2	.	TRBV4-3	.	CASSPDGIIGYTF	TGCGCCAGCAGCCCAGACGGGATTATTGGCTACACCTTC
TRBJ2-5	few	TRBV20-1	TRBD2	CSASGRVGEQYF	TGCAGTGCTAGCGGGAGGGTAGGGGAGCAGTACTTC
TRBJ2-5	few	TRBV6-2/TRBV6-3	.	CASSHRSVQGGETQYF	TGTGCCAGCAGTCACCGTTCGGTCCAAGGCGGAGAGACCCAGTACTTC
TRBJ1-1	.	TRBV11-2	.	CASSLPVLMNTEAFF	TGTGCCAGCAGCCTGCCCGTTCTAATGAACACTGAAGCTTTCTTT
TRBJ2-3	once	TRBV7-2	.	CASSLALTRLTDTQYF	TGTGCCAGCAGCTTAGCTTTGACCCGCCTTACAGATACGCAGTATTTT
TRBJ2-5	.	TRBV11-2	.	CASSLDRVTQYF	TGTGCCAGCAGCTTAGATCGGGTGACCCAGTACTTC
TRBJ1-1	.	TRBV6-6	.	CASSSSDNVVTEAFF	TGTGCCAGCAGCTCATCGGACAACGTAGTCACTGAAGCTTTCTTT
TRBJ2-6	.	TRBV6-6	TRBD1	CASSSTGGTGANVLTF	TGTGCCAGCAGTTCGACAGGGGGGACTGGGGCCAACGTCCTGACTTTC
TRBJ2-7	.	TRBV5-1	.	CASSQSASSYEQYF	TGCGCCAGCAGTCAATCCGCCAGCTCCTACGAGCAGTACTTC
TRBJ2-1	few	TRBV7-9	TRBD2	CATSSGSGNEQFF	TGTGCCACCTCGAGCGGGAGTGGCAATGAGCAGTTCTTC
TRBJ2-7	few	TRBV6-5	.	CASSLPGTEQYF	TGTGCCAGCAGCCTTCCTGGGACCGAGCAGTACTTC